Listed below are T cell receptor beta chains from one sample, sequenced in a study of shared clonotypes between healthy human individuals. Assay used: immunoSEQ multiplex PCR; TCRdb lists only in-frame clones, some missing. The data show some 2 million clones, approximately 95% seen once. Sequencing used naive CD4+ T cells sorted from blood. Source of these receptors: a man aged 18 to 30 in good health. Both conserved end residues are trimmed from each CDR3. The order of the fields is CDR3 protein, J gene, D gene, V gene. D genes are given only for firm matches.

cdr3_aa: ASSLGSTAISYEQY
j_call: TRBJ2-7
d_call: NA
v_call: TRBV5-5

cdr3_aa: ASSPNSWLAGYNEQF
j_call: TRBJ2-1
d_call: TRBD2
v_call: TRBV18

cdr3_aa: ASSLSPGQIHYEQY
j_call: TRBJ2-7
d_call: TRBD1
v_call: TRBV28

cdr3_aa: ASSLAEGLGGYT
j_call: TRBJ1-2
d_call: NA
v_call: TRBV5-1

cdr3_aa: ASSLERVGQEY
j_call: TRBJ2-7
d_call: NA
v_call: TRBV11-2

cdr3_aa: ASTKREHNEQF
j_call: TRBJ2-1
d_call: NA
v_call: TRBV27

cdr3_aa: ASSLGELTHEQF
j_call: TRBJ2-1
d_call: NA
v_call: TRBV11-3

cdr3_aa: ASSLRASGTPPEQF
j_call: TRBJ2-1
d_call: TRBD2
v_call: TRBV5-1

cdr3_aa: AGGGASNYGYT
j_call: TRBJ1-2
d_call: NA
v_call: TRBV28

cdr3_aa: ASSETGRETQY
j_call: TRBJ2-5
d_call: TRBD1
v_call: TRBV2

cdr3_aa: ASSFFITVSSYEQY
j_call: TRBJ2-7
d_call: NA
v_call: TRBV5-4

cdr3_aa: SVVGKSSYEQY
j_call: TRBJ2-7
d_call: NA
v_call: TRBV29-1

cdr3_aa: ASSTGQQETQY
j_call: TRBJ2-5
d_call: TRBD1
v_call: TRBV5-1

cdr3_aa: ASSLMESPAYNYEQY
j_call: TRBJ2-7
d_call: NA
v_call: TRBV7-9

cdr3_aa: ASSTGWTIQETQY
j_call: TRBJ2-5
d_call: NA
v_call: TRBV11-2

cdr3_aa: ASSVGGSNSPLH
j_call: TRBJ1-6
d_call: NA
v_call: TRBV9

cdr3_aa: AWGPGAKNIQY
j_call: TRBJ2-4
d_call: NA
v_call: TRBV30

cdr3_aa: ASSLTGANYGYT
j_call: TRBJ1-2
d_call: TRBD1
v_call: TRBV5-1

cdr3_aa: ASSDEPDRGGNQPQH
j_call: TRBJ1-5
d_call: TRBD1
v_call: TRBV6-1

cdr3_aa: ASSLEGGAGEKLF
j_call: TRBJ1-4
d_call: NA
v_call: TRBV7-8

cdr3_aa: ASSFVTGHYGYT
j_call: TRBJ1-2
d_call: TRBD1
v_call: TRBV28

cdr3_aa: ASSPIRIDLSEELF
j_call: TRBJ2-2
d_call: NA
v_call: TRBV18

cdr3_aa: ASSQPGTSSADTQY
j_call: TRBJ2-3
d_call: TRBD2
v_call: TRBV4-1

cdr3_aa: AWSTGGYYEQY
j_call: TRBJ2-7
d_call: TRBD1
v_call: TRBV30

cdr3_aa: ATSRGDRGTDTQY
j_call: TRBJ2-3
d_call: TRBD1
v_call: TRBV15

cdr3_aa: ASSEGVSNQPQH
j_call: TRBJ1-5
d_call: NA
v_call: TRBV10-2

cdr3_aa: ASSERGLTDTQY
j_call: TRBJ2-3
d_call: TRBD2
v_call: TRBV6-1

cdr3_aa: ASSQGTSPDTQY
j_call: TRBJ2-3
d_call: TRBD2
v_call: TRBV5-4

cdr3_aa: ASSPRGATPNTEAF
j_call: TRBJ1-1
d_call: NA
v_call: TRBV9

cdr3_aa: ATSRPPGSPLH
j_call: TRBJ1-6
d_call: NA
v_call: TRBV15

cdr3_aa: ASSPQERNTEAF
j_call: TRBJ1-1
d_call: NA
v_call: TRBV18

cdr3_aa: ASAVAGLSYNEQF
j_call: TRBJ2-1
d_call: NA
v_call: TRBV9

cdr3_aa: AWTGGGNQPQH
j_call: TRBJ1-5
d_call: TRBD1
v_call: TRBV30

cdr3_aa: ASRGGSFGYT
j_call: TRBJ1-2
d_call: NA
v_call: TRBV6-5

cdr3_aa: ASSPISGANVLT
j_call: TRBJ2-6
d_call: NA
v_call: TRBV6-1

cdr3_aa: ASSPTTPIEH
j_call: TRBJ1-5
d_call: NA
v_call: TRBV14

cdr3_aa: ASSLGSTRDNSPLH
j_call: TRBJ1-6
d_call: NA
v_call: TRBV7-6

cdr3_aa: ASSLAIPARETQY
j_call: TRBJ2-5
d_call: NA
v_call: TRBV5-1

cdr3_aa: ASSVLTRVYSNQPQH
j_call: TRBJ1-5
d_call: NA
v_call: TRBV10-1

cdr3_aa: ASSQDRERGGRTDTQY
j_call: TRBJ2-3
d_call: TRBD2
v_call: TRBV4-1

cdr3_aa: ASSQGLAGAVQY
j_call: TRBJ2-7
d_call: TRBD2
v_call: TRBV7-9

cdr3_aa: ASSFQGARGNTIY
j_call: TRBJ1-3
d_call: TRBD1
v_call: TRBV27

cdr3_aa: ASSYSTPGRYEQY
j_call: TRBJ2-7
d_call: NA
v_call: TRBV6-5

cdr3_aa: ASKGAYEQY
j_call: TRBJ2-7
d_call: NA
v_call: TRBV19